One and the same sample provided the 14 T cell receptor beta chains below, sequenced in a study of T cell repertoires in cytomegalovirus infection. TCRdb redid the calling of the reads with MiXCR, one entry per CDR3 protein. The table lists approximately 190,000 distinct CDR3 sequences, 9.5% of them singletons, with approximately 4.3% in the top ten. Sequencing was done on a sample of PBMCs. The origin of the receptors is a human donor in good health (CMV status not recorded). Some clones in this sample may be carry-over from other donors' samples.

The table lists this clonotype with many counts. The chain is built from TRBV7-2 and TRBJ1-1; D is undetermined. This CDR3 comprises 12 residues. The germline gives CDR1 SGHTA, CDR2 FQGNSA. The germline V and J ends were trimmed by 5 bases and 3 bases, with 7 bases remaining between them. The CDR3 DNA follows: TGTGCCAGCAGCGGTAGATACACTGAAGCTTTCTTT. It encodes CASSGRYTEAFF.

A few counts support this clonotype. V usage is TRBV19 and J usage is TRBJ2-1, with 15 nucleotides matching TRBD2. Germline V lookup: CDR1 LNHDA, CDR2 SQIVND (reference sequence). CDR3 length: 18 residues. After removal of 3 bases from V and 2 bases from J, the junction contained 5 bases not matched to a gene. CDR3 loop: CASSIGLAGGPAYNEQFF. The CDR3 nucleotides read TGTGCCAGTAGTATCGGACTAGCGGGGGGGCCCGCCTACAATGAGCAGTTCTTC.

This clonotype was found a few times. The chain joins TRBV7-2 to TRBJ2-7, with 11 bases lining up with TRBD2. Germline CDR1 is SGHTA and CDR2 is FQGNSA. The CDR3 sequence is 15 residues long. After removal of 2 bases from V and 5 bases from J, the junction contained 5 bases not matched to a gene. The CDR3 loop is CASSLRASGRNEQYF. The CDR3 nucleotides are TGTGCCAGCAGCTTACGGGCTAGCGGGAGGAACGAGCAGTACTTC. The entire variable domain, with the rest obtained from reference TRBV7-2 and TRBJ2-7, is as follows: GAGVSQSPSNKVTEKGKDVELRCDPISGHTALYWYRQSLGQGLEFLIYFQGNSAPDKSGLPSDRFSAERTGGSVSTLTIQRTQQEDSAVYLCASSLRASGRNEQYFGPGTRLTVT.

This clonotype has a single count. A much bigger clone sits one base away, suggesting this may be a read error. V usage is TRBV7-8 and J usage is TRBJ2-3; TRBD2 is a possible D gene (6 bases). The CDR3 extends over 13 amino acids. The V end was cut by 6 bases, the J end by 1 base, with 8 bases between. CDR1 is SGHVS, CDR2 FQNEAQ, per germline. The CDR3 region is CASRKRGTDTQYF. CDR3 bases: TGTGCCAGCAGGAAGCGGGGCACAGATACGCAGTATTTT.

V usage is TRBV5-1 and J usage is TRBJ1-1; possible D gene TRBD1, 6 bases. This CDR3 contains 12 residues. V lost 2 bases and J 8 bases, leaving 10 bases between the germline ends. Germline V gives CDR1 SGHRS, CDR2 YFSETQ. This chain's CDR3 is CASSFTDREAFF. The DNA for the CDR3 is TGCGCCAGCAGCTTTACTGACAGGGAAGCTTTCTTT.

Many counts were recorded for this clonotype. This chain's CDR3 is CASSVQILSTDTQYF. For the CDR3, the DNA is TGTGCCAGCAGTGTACAGATTTTAAGCACAGATACGCAGTATTTT. The chain carries TRBV28 and TRBJ2-3; D remains unclear. The germline V gene encodes CDR1 MDHEN and CDR2 SYDVKM. V was cut by 5 bases and J by 0 bases, with 12 bases left in between. The CDR3 loop spans 15 amino acids.

The CDR3 DNA is TGCAGCGTTGATGGGACTAGCGGGATGACCGGGGAGCTGTTTTTT. This translates into CSVDGTSGMTGELFF. The chain joins TRBV29-1 to TRBJ2-2; 13 positions match TRBD2. The ends lost 3 bases at V and 5 bases at J; junction bases unmatched: 3. This CDR3 is built from 15 residues. Germline V lookup: CDR1 SQVTM, CDR2 ANQGSEA.

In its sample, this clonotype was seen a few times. The CDR3 region has the DNA TGTGCCAGCAGCCCAGGGGACAGTTTGTTGGGCTACACCTTC. Translation gives CASSPGDSLLGYTF. This chain joins TRBV7-9 and TRBJ1-2, with 7 bases fitting TRBD1. The germline V gene encodes CDR1 SEHNR and CDR2 FQNEAQ (reference sequence). The CDR3 length is 14 residues. The junction had 11 bases not matched to a gene; V was cut back by 5 bases and J by 8 bases.

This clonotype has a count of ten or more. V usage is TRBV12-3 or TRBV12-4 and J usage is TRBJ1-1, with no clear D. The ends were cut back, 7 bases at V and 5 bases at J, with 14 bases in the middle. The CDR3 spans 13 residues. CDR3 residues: CASNLASGTEAFF. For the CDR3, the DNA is TGTGCCAGCAACTTAGCGTCGGGTACTGAAGCTTTCTTT.

The chain's CDR3 is CSAKPGPVYGYTF. DNA of the CDR3: TGCAGTGCTAAGCCGGGCCCTGTCTATGGCTACACCTTC. The chain links TRBV20-1 to TRBJ1-2; D call uncertain. Looked up from germline, CDR1 is DFQATT and CDR2 is SNEGSKA (reference sequence). This CDR3 contains 13 residues. The germline V and J ends were trimmed by 4 bases and 4 bases, with 13 bases remaining between them.

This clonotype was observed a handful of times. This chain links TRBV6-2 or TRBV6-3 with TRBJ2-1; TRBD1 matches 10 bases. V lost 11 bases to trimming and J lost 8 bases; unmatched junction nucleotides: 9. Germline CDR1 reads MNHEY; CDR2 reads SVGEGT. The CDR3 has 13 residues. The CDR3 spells CAEGTGALDEQFF. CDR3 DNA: TGTGCCGAGGGGACAGGGGCCTTGGATGAGCAGTTCTTC.

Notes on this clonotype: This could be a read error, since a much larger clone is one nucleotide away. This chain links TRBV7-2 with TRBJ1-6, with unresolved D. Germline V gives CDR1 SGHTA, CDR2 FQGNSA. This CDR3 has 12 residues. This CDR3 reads CASSLTDSPLPF. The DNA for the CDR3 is TGTGCCAGCAGCTTAACGGATTCACCCCTCCCCTTT.

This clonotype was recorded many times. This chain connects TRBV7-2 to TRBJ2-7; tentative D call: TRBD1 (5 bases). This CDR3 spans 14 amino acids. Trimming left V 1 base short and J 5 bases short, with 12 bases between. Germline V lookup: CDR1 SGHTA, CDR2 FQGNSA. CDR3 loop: CASSLGFGADEQYF. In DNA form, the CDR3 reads TGTGCCAGCAGCTTAGGATTTGGGGCCGACGAGCAGTACTTC.

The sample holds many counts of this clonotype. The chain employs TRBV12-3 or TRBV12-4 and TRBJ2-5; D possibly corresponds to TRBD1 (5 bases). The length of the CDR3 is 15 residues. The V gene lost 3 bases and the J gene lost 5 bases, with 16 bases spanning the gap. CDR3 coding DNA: TGTGCCAGCAGTTTGTTGCCAGGGTCCGGGGAGACCCAGTACTTC. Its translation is CASSLLPGSGETQYF.